Below are 7 T cell receptor beta chains sequenced from a single sample in a study of control samples from healthy donors and cancer patients. Produced via immunoSEQ multiplex PCR; TCRdb's table is partial and in-frame only. The data contain 260,000 or so clones, over 75% of them seen just once; the ten biggest clones take up roughly 14%. The sample consisted of PBMCs. These receptors all come from an older woman with lung cancer.

The chain recombines TRBV7-9 with TRBJ1-3; a possible D gene is TRBD1 (5 bases). CDR3 length: 14 residues. Germline assignment: CDR1 SEHNR and CDR2 FQNEAQ (reference sequence). Trimming removed 8 bases from V and 0 bases from J, with 11 bases in between. This CDR3 reads CASLGEDSGNTIYF. The CDR3, as DNA: TGTGCCAGCCTAGGGGAGGACTCTGGAAACACCATATATTTT.

The gene calls are TRBV23-1 and TRBJ1-2; 9 nucleotides line up with TRBD1. TRBV23-1 falls under the ORF class, with uncertain function. CDR3 size: 13 residues. V lost 11 bases and J lost 8; bases outside the gene matches: 12. CDR3 region: CARGPDRGVGYTF. CDR3 sequence (DNA): TGCGCCCGGGGCCCCGACAGGGGGGTAGGCTACACCTTC.

This CDR3 is CASSQEALAGGSSYNEQFF. The CDR3, as DNA: TGTGCCAGCAGCCAAGAAGCCCTAGCGGGCGGCAGCTCCTACAATGAGCAGTTCTTC. The chain employs TRBV4-2 and TRBJ2-1; 8 bases map to TRBD2. This CDR3 region has 19 residues. V dropped 0 bases and J dropped 0; count of bases not matched to a gene: 10. Germline lookup yields CDR1 LGHNA and CDR2 YNFKEQ.

This rearrangement joins TRBV12-3 or TRBV12-4 to TRBJ1-6; D not certain. V lost 1 base and J 8 bases, leaving 6 bases between the germline ends. This CDR3 contains 13 residues. CDR3 in amino acids: CASSLDGDSPLHF. The CDR3 DNA is TGTGCCAGCAGTTTAGACGGGGATTCACCCCTCCACTTT.

This clone came up once. The chain has TRBV20-1 and TRBJ1-2, with 8 bases that match TRBD1. Germline CDR1 reads DFQATT; CDR2 reads SNEGSKA (reference sequence). The CDR3 spans 11 residues. V trimming: 4 bases; J trimming: 11 bases; junction bases outside the gene matches: 6. Here the CDR3 reads CSATRTGRYTF. CDR3 coding DNA: TGCAGTGCTACGCGGACAGGGCGTTACACCTTC.

This clone was counted a single time. The genes are TRBV4-1 and TRBJ2-5; D may be TRBD1 or TRBD2 (6 bases each). CDR3 length: 15 amino acids. Trimming removed 6 bases from V and 2 bases from J, with 16 bases in between. Germline V gene sequence: CDR1 MGHRA, CDR2 YSYEKL. The CDR3 DNA follows: TGCGCCAGCAGTCTTGGCCGGGGGCCACAAGAGACCCAGTACTTC. Its translation: CASSLGRGPQETQYF.

The chain employs TRBV27 and TRBJ1-5; D uncertain. The germline CDR1 and CDR2 sequences are MNHEY and SMNVEV (reference sequence). CDR3 length equals 13 residues. Trimming cost V 5 bases and J 6 bases, with 11 bases left between them. CDR3 DNA: TGTGCCAGCAGTCGCGCAGTGGGTCAGCCCCAGCATTTT. Translating it yields CASSRAVGQPQHF.